A selection of T cell receptor beta chains follows, all from one sample in a study of monozygotic twins with inflammatory bowel disease. With the 5' RACE reads reprocessed, TCRdb shows one record per CDR3 protein and no DNA. The sample totals 350,000 to 500,000 distinct CDR3 sequences. The specimen sequenced was blood. The receptors come from a human donor with ulcerative colitis or Crohn's disease, or a healthy co-twin of an affected twin (not recorded which). The CDR3 runs from the conserved cysteine through the conserved F or W.

j_call cdr3_length v_call cdr3_aa
TRBJ1-5 19 TRBV21-1 CASSKDQDPGPKVNQPQHF
TRBJ1-2 15 TRBV12-3/TRBV12-4 CASSLGQAANYGYTF
TRBJ1-1 14 TRBV11-2 CASNLLTGGPEAFF
TRBJ2-7 14 TRBV20-1 CSATGTSVFYEQYF
TRBJ1-1 14 TRBV7-2 CASIPGQGNTEAFF
TRBJ2-5 15 TRBV3-1 CASSEYRGPGETQYF
TRBJ1-1 14 TRBV5-1 CATADRPEGAEAFF
TRBJ2-7 14 TRBV6-1 CASSAFGTETEQYF
TRBJ2-1 14 TRBV24-1 CATSDPNGSNEQFF
TRBJ1-1 14 TRBV7-9 CASSLQERGTEAFF
TRBJ2-1 17 TRBV4-1 CASSQDRETSMRDGQFF
TRBJ1-4 15 TRBV6-5 CASSYQGQINEKLFF
TRBJ1-1 15 TRBV9 CASSAGTGPYTEAFF
TRBJ1-2 11 TRBV30 CAISRPGGYTF
TRBJ1-2 11 TRBV7-9 CASTLREGYTF
TRBJ2-3 15 TRBV5-1 CASSLEHSSTDTQYF
TRBJ2-1 15 TRBV5-1 CASSSGLSDYNEQFF
TRBJ2-1 15 TRBV5-5 CASSSTGWSHNEQFF
TRBJ2-5 13 TRBV7-2 CASRPLNQETQYF
TRBJ2-5 15 TRBV5-1 CASSSLAGGQETQYF
TRBJ2-4 14 TRBV10-3 CAISGTENGNIQYF
TRBJ2-3 15 TRBV5-1 CASSLAPGVGDTQYF
TRBJ2-5 15 TRBV4-2 CASSPVSGAGETQYF
TRBJ2-2 16 TRBV4-1 CASSLPDGPNTGELFF
TRBJ1-5 13 TRBV30 CAWTIDSNQPQHF
TRBJ1-2 14 TRBV3-1 CASSQDTIPGGYTF
TRBJ1-1 13 TRBV30 CAWSVGDGTEAFF
TRBJ2-1 15 TRBV20-1 CTARLADRLYNEQFF
TRBJ1-6 16 TRBV9 CASSAEGGEGNSPLHF
TRBJ1-1 14 TRBV29-1 CSVELRQGNTEAFF
TRBJ1-5 15 TRBV20-1 CSAREGSKGNQPQHF
TRBJ2-3 14 TRBV7-3 CASSLNMGTDTQYF
TRBJ1-1 11 TRBV11-2 CASSWGGGAFF
TRBJ2-7 13 TRBV4-2 CASSQVTFYEQYF
TRBJ2-7 14 TRBV25-1 CASSERTGGYEQYF
TRBJ2-1 11 TRBV29-1 CSVRTEPQGFF
TRBJ1-2 14 TRBV30 CAWSRTGTNYGYTF
TRBJ2-7 14 TRBV10-3 CAISGSGSSYEQYF
TRBJ1-2 14 TRBV6-5 CASSYGAGLEGYTF
TRBJ1-4 16 TRBV6-5 CASSYQGGAGNEKLFF
TRBJ2-1 13 TRBV6-6 CASRMTGEGEQFF
TRBJ1-2 11 TRBV12-3/TRBV12-4 CASGDRYGYTF
TRBJ2-1 17 TRBV7-9 CASSPNLLAGGPNEQFF
TRBJ2-3 14 TRBV7-2 CASSATLSTDTQYF
TRBJ1-1 12 TRBV20-1 CSASRDRTEAFF
TRBJ2-1 16 TRBV19 CASSPARGLTHNEQFF
TRBJ1-3 19 TRBV21-1 CASSKVRTRFFFSGNTIYF